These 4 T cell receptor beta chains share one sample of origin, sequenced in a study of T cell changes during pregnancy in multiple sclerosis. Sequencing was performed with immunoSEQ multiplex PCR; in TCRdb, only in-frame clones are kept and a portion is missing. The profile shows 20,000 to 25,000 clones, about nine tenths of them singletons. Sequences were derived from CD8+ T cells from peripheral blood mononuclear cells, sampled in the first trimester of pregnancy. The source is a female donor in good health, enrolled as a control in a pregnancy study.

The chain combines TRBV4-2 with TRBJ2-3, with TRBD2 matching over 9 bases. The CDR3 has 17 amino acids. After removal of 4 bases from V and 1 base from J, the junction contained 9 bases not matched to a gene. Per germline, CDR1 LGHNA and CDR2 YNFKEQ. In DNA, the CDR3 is TGTGCCAGCAGCCCCTTAGCGGGGGAACCCGGCACAGATACGCAGTATTTT. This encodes CASSPLAGEPGTDTQYF.

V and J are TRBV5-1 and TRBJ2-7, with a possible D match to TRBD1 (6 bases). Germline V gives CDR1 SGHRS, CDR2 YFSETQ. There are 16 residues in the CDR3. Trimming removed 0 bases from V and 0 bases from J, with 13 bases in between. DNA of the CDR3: TGCGCCAGCAGCTTGGGACTCGACAGGAGCTCCTACGAGCAGTACTTC. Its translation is CASSLGLDRSSYEQYF.

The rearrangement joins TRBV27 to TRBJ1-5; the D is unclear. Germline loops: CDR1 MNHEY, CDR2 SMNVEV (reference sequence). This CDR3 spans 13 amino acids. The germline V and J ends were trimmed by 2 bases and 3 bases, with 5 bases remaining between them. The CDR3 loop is CASSLSSNQPQHF. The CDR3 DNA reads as TGTGCCAGCAGTTTAAGCTCCAATCAGCCCCAGCATTTT.

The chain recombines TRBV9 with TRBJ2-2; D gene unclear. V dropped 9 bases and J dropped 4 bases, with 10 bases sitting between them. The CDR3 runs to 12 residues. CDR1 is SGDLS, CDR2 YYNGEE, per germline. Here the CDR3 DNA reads TGTGCCACCAGAGCGCCCACCGGGGAGCTGTTTTTT. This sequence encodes CATRAPTGELFF.